Detailed here is one TCR beta chain. Its specific antigen is unknown. Per-nucleotide qualities are absent, and no much larger clonotype sits a single base away. The cohort was made up of about 610 healthy bone marrow donors. At the time of sampling, all cohort members were nominally healthy, though unrecorded immune exposures were likely present. The donor tested CMV seropositive and was one of the 289 seropositive cohort members. Each donor provided a peripheral blood sample, and peripheral blood mononuclear cells were used for TCR beta sequencing. Genomic DNA was extracted from the blood cell samples with the Qiagen DNeasy Blood Extraction Kit. The method was the immunoSEQ multiplex PCR assay. The multiplex PCR relied on a mix of 60 forward primers for TCR Vbeta segments and 13 reverse primers for TCR Jbeta segments. The CDR3 region of rearranged TCR beta genes was amplified from genomic DNA with a multiplex PCR assay. Amplified TCR beta libraries were sequenced as 87-base-pair reads on the Illumina HiSeq System. For the original study's pipeline: In a later analysis, tens of millions of unique TCR beta chains were counted across the 650 to 700 repertoires, and approximately 9.9 million of these chains were shared by at least two donors. Raw reads were error-corrected and collapsed into unique sequences by a nearest-neighbor algorithm in which closely related sequences were merged to remove PCR and sequencing errors. To assign V, D and J gene segments, CDR3 sequences were aligned to IMGT reference sequences. Each retained sequence needed at least a six-nucleotide match to both a V gene segment and a J gene segment. Rearrangements were called productive when the CDR3 lacked stop codons and stayed in frame with V and J; all others were non-productive. CDR3 was defined according to IMGT convention as the region running from the second conserved V-encoded cysteine to the conserved J-encoded phenylalanine. Sequences without an unambiguous match to a single V gene segment were excluded from the earlier analysis of almost 600 of the donors. In an earlier analysis of some 590 of the donors, a V segment was called functional when productive rearrangements were above 56.7%, and segregating when the standard deviation between donors exceeded 5%. A statistical classification framework was developed to diagnose cytomegalovirus status using the catalog of TCR beta chain sequences. In a later analysis, V and J genes were assigned by comparing TCR nucleotide sequences against IMGT/GENE-DB human TR gene sequences. The TCRdist pipeline was used in a later analysis to assign CDR3 sequences and most-parsimonious VDJ recombination scenarios. In a later analysis, each TCR beta chain was defined by its CDR3 amino acid sequence together with its V-gene family, and reads lacking a unique V-gene family were excluded. To address suspected cross-contamination and a sequencing artifact, a later analysis removed around 600 highly shared, low-generation-probability nucleotide sequences. In a later analysis, a clonal expansion index was calculated for each public chain from normalized within-repertoire ranks of inferred template counts. Generation probabilities in a later analysis came from a VDJ recombination model fitted to out-of-frame rearrangements, and those results were checked against IGoR. Hypergeometric tests were used in a later analysis to score TCR-TCR, TCR-HLA and TCR-CMV co-occurrence, with a repertoire-size bias correction applied to the TCR pairs. A later analysis estimated false discovery rates by permuting HLA or CMV assignments 20 times. In a later analysis, co-occurring TCRs were grouped using DBSCAN, and TCRdist sequence similarity was added for clustering within HLA-allele-positive subsets. Repertoires with fewer than 30,000 or more than 120,000 public chains, plus five repertoires with anomalous nucleotide sharing, were excluded from co-occurrence clustering. TCRdb's version of the immuneACCESS table is confined to in-frame rearrangements and falls short of the full clone set. An unresolved V gene accounts for under half of the shortfall where checked; the remainder is of unknown origin. The V and J calls and clone size come from that table; D and trimming were worked out from the DNA. This sample is represented by 70,000 to 75,000 clones; 55% to 75% of them were singletons. 9% to 14% of the sample is in the top ten clones.

This sample is part of a study of cytomegalovirus exposure and HLA in healthy donors (dated by TCRdb to about 2017). For the wider study: An earlier analysis of several hundred of the donors reported approximately 300 Gb of sequence data and 100 million to 140 million unique TCR beta sequences from about 180 million T cells. Along with the roughly 670-subject first cohort, a separate validation cohort of roughly 110 different subjects was used. Roughly 310 gigabases of sequencing data and tens of millions of unique TCR sequences were included in an early release covering 550 to 650 HLA-typed donors. The study was designed to test whether signatures of past pathogen exposure could be identified by cataloging public T cell receptors. Rather than drawing on any new phenotypic data, the later analysis identified candidate immune exposures from TCR beta sequences and the way those sequences occurred across donors. Of the 398 genotyped donors, 65% to 90% were placed in the genetic ancestry cluster associated with self-reported Caucasian donors. Every discovery cohort repertoire had been produced on one sequencing platform. Among about 400 genotyped donors of the cohort, an average of roughly 230,000 unique TCR beta nucleotide sequences was sequenced per donor, of which roughly 18% were non-productive. A few DR-DQ haplotypes were treated as single units for association and clustering because of strong linkage in the cohort. An earlier analysis of several hundred of the donors applied high-throughput TCR beta sequencing to assess whether each TCR beta V gene segment acted as functional or pseudogenic. Both class I and class II loci were covered by HLA typing, at four-digit resolution. Typing coverage varied by locus: roughly 629-630 donors for A, B, C, DRB1 and DQB1; roughly 500 for DQA1; around 570 for DPA1; roughly 470 for DPB1. High-throughput TCR immunosequencing, statistical association of individual TCRs with disease status, and machine learning were combined to predict cytomegalovirus infection status. Donor age, sex, ethnicity and CMV serostatus were compiled together with the repertoire data. To study patterns of TCR occurrence, a later analysis re-analyzed previously published TCR beta repertoires from several hundred donors and added high-resolution HLA genotyping. Using immunosequencing, the study profiled T cell repertoires from some 670 subjects and related those repertoires to cytomegalovirus serostatus. A later genetic analysis used genome-wide SNP genotypes for about three fifths of the 666 donors, treating that subset as a discovery cohort.

V is clipped by 4 bases and J by 7 bases, and the sequence between their germline boundaries is 17 bases long. In the germline V gene, CDR1 corresponds to MGHRA and CDR2 to YSYEKL. The CDR3 measures 15 amino acids from cysteine to phenylalanine. Solely the CDR3 DNA is kept, with 45 bases framed from the first base. Study-level results and caveats: A cluster of highly shared sequence variants was judged likely to represent a technical artifact of the sequencing pipeline. Because the 87-base-pair reads could not distinguish some IMGT-functional V segments, including TRBV6-2 and TRBV6-3, those segments were excluded. The only immune exposure information available for the cohort was CMV serostatus. Because HLA typing was unavailable for some donors at each locus, only the typed subset was used in association tests. A later analysis found that HLA-associated TCR beta chains were more clonally expanded and had lower generation probabilities than equally common non-associated chains. According to a later analysis, most CMV-associated TCR beta chains appeared to be HLA-restricted, and the HLA associations seemed to be driven largely by CMV exposure. In a later analysis, the rate of TCR association differed among HLA loci, with DRB1 alleles having the most associated TCRs and HLA-C alleles having the fewest. Broadly in line with IMGT annotations, most TCR beta V segments showed up in productive rearrangements about 87% or about 30% of the time in an earlier analysis of 587 of the donors. According to a later genetic analysis, donors in an Asian-associated ancestry cluster had fewer N-insertions in productive TCRs than the approximately 610-donor mean. At a false discovery rate of 0.05, a later analysis linked some 18,000 TCR beta sequences to specific HLA alleles. In vitro tests confirmed that a few of the cytomegalovirus-associated TCR beta chains recognize cytomegalovirus antigens. While some public TCRs were present in many individuals, most TCR sequences turned up only very rarely across donors. A later analysis reported that several top co-occurrence clusters appeared linked to parvovirus B19, influenza, CMV and Epstein-Barr virus. The presence/absence analyses assumed that sequencing depth was roughly uniform across donors, and that assumption may not be true. This cohort had only TCR beta chains sequenced, and the lack of alpha or paired-chain data limited which features could be detected. A further reported finding was that TCR beta sequences accurately predicted the HLA-A and HLA-B alleles for most subjects in the first cohort. Because counts were too low, roughly 18 rarely observed V segments, including chromosome 9 orphons, were left out of the earlier analysis of 587 of the donors. A later genetic analysis associated a missense DCLRE1C variant with V-gene and J-gene trimming of TCR beta chains, and an independent cohort replicated the association. In the study, about 150 TCR beta chains were listed as associated with cytomegalovirus. The classifier was reported to diagnose cytomegalovirus status with high specificity and sensitivity in both the original and validation cohorts. Assigning TCR associations to individual alleles was difficult when HLA alleles, especially DR and DQ, strongly co-occurred. Correlated functional status among segregating V segments might reflect linkage disequilibrium, but an unknown experimental factor could not be ruled out. According to the authors, the approach could potentially be generalized to other disease states and immunological phenotypes.

What was sequenced was PBMCs. This sequence uses TRBV4-1 and TRBJ1-5; the D gene is not confidently resolved. The receptor was isolated from a woman aged 40 to 50 in good health and CMV-seropositive. The DNA is as follows: TGCGCCAGCAGCCCACAAGAGGGCCCGAGACAGCCCCAGCATTTT. It translates as CASSPQEGPRQPQHF.